This is a list of T cell receptor beta chains from one sample in a study of CD8+ T cells in alopecia areata. Profiled with immunoSEQ multiplex PCR; TCRdb holds only in-frame clones, not every one. This repertoire shows roughly 180,000 clones, approximately 49% found once; its top ten account for roughly 9.1%. This material consisted of CD8+ T cells sorted from blood, taken at approximately week 52, from a patient treated with tofacitinib. Receptors originate from a human donor with alopecia areata. CDR3s include the opening cysteine and the closing phenylalanine or tryptophan. Fields, in order: D gene, V gene, J gene, clone size, CDR3 DNA, CDR3 protein. The D gene is left open where the match is weak. Only some rows state a clone size, as once, few, many or a class for expanded clones.

NA	TRBV5-6	TRBJ1-6	NA	TGTGCCAGCAGGAGGAACCACTATAATTCACCCCTCCACTTT	CASRRNHYNSPLHF
TRBD1	TRBV5-4	TRBJ1-6	NA	TGTGCCAGCAGCTTGGAGGCAGGGGGTGATTCACCCCTCCACTTT	CASSLEAGGDSPLHF
NA	TRBV4-3	TRBJ2-5	NA	TGCGCCAGCAGCCAAGAGATTAGGCAGCCAGGAGAGACCCAGTACTTC	CASSQEIRQPGETQYF
NA	TRBV7-2	TRBJ2-1	few	TGTGCCAGCAGCTTAAGAGGGGGGAAGGACAATGAGCAGTTCTTC	CASSLRGGKDNEQFF
NA	TRBV27	TRBJ2-1	NA	TGTGCCAGCAGCCGCGCGCGGAATGAGCAGTTCTTC	CASSRARNEQFF
NA	TRBV13	TRBJ2-7	NA	TGTGCCAGCAGCATTGGACTATCCTACGAGCAGTACTTC	CASSIGLSYEQYF
NA	TRBV6-6	TRBJ2-3	few	TGTGCCAGCAGTTACGGAGGGGAGTCGGATACGCAGTATTTT	CASSYGGESDTQYF
TRBD2	TRBV7-3	TRBJ2-1	NA	TGTGCCAGCAGCTTAGGTGGCGGGGGCTACAATGAGCAGTTCTTC	CASSLGGGGYNEQFF
NA	TRBV6-4	TRBJ2-3	few	TGTGCCAGCTTTACTGGGACCACAGATACGCAGTATTTT	CASFTGTTDTQYF
NA	TRBV15	TRBJ2-7	NA	TGTGCCACCAGCAGAGATCGGGACGAGCAGTACTTC	CATSRDRDEQYF
NA	TRBV5-1	TRBJ1-1	NA	TGCGCCAGCAGCTTGAGCAACCGGGGCACTGAAGCTTTCTTT	CASSLSNRGTEAFF
NA	TRBV2	TRBJ2-1	NA	TGTGCCAGCAGTCGGGGGGCGACCTACAATGAGCAGTTCTTC	CASSRGATYNEQFF
NA	TRBV10-3	TRBJ2-3	few	TGTGCCATCAGTGAGTCTGCATTGGTGACAGATACGCAGTATTTT	CAISESALVTDTQYF
NA	TRBV11-2	TRBJ1-2	NA	TGTGCCAGCAGCTTAGTAGGAGTCGGCCCATATGGCTACACCTTC	CASSLVGVGPYGYTF
NA	TRBV7-9	TRBJ2-5	few	TGTGCCAGCAGCATATCCCAGGAGACCCAGTACTTC	CASSISQETQYF
TRBD1	TRBV2	TRBJ1-5	once	TGTGCCAGCAGCGCCCGAATACAGGGGGCGAATCAGCCCCAGCATTTT	CASSARIQGANQPQHF
NA	TRBV11-2	TRBJ2-2	NA	TGTGCCAGCAGCTCCCTGAACACCGGGGAGCTGTTTTTT	CASSSLNTGELFF
NA	TRBV28	TRBJ2-7	NA	TGTGCCACCGACGGACTGCAATCCTACGAGCAGTACTTC	CATDGLQSYEQYF
TRBD2	TRBV2	TRBJ2-5	NA	TGTGCCATCCTTGGACTAGCGGGGGTGGGAGAGACCCAGTACTTC	CAILGLAGVGETQYF
TRBD1	TRBV13	TRBJ2-3	NA	TGTGCCAGCAGCTGGGACAGGGGAGATACGCAGTATTTT	CASSWDRGDTQYF
NA	TRBV11-2	TRBJ2-1	few	TGTGCCAGCAGCTTAGGCAATGAGCAGTTCTTC	CASSLGNEQFF
NA	TRBV25-1	TRBJ1-2	NA	TGTGCCAGCAGTGGTTTGGTGGAGACAGAGACTAACTATGGCTACACCTTC	CASSGLVETETNYGYTF
NA	TRBV29-1	TRBJ1-5	few	TGCAGCGTTGAGGCGGATAGCAATCAGCCCCAGCATTTT	CSVEADSNQPQHF
TRBD1	TRBV2	TRBJ1-6	NA	TGTGCCAGCAGTGAAGTGGGCTTGGGACAGGGGGTTAGTTCACCCCTCCACTTT	CASSEVGLGQGVSSPLHF
NA	TRBV27	TRBJ2-3	NA	TGTGCCAGCAGTTTGACAGGACGCACAGATACGCAGTATTTT	CASSLTGRTDTQYF
NA	TRBV27	TRBJ2-1	NA	TGTGCCAGCAGTTTTAGGGTGCCTTACAATGAGCAGTTCTTC	CASSFRVPYNEQFF
NA	TRBV15	TRBJ1-5	NA	TGTGCCACCAGCAGAGCTACAAAGGGTGCTCAGCCCCAGCATTTT	CATSRATKGAQPQHF
TRBD1	TRBV7-9	TRBJ2-1	NA	TGTGCCAGCAGCTTAGGGACAGGGATGGATGAGCAGTTCTTC	CASSLGTGMDEQFF
NA	TRBV6-5	TRBJ2-7	NA	TGTGCCAGCAGAGAGTTGGCGACCTACGAGCAGTACTTC	CASRELATYEQYF
NA	TRBV5-6	TRBJ2-7	NA	TGTGCCAGCAGCTTGGTGGGAGGATACGAGCAGTACTTC	CASSLVGGYEQYF
NA	TRBV5-1	TRBJ1-5	NA	TGCGCCAGCAGCGTGGACCCGTCGGATCAGCCCCAGCATTTT	CASSVDPSDQPQHF
TRBD2	TRBV25-1	TRBJ2-1	few	TGTGCCAGCAGAAGGGAGGGGAGCTCCTACAATGAGCAGTTCTTC	CASRREGSSYNEQFF
NA	TRBV19	TRBJ2-2	NA	TGTGCCAGTAGTATTGTGGGGACCTACACCGGGGAGCTGTTTTTT	CASSIVGTYTGELFF
TRBD2	TRBV7-9	TRBJ2-1	few	TGTGCCAGCAGACTAGGACTAGAGGGAAGTTGGCAGTTCTTC	CASRLGLEGSWQFF
NA	TRBV30	TRBJ2-7	few	TGTGCCTGGACCCCGAACAGCGGCTACGAGCAGTACTTC	CAWTPNSGYEQYF
NA	TRBV27	TRBJ1-5	NA	TGTGCCAGCAGGGGGGATATCAATCAGCCCCAGCATTTT	CASRGDINQPQHF
NA	TRBV5-6	TRBJ2-7	NA	TGTGCCAGCAGGCCTACAGGGGAGGGGCCCTACGAGCAGTACTTC	CASRPTGEGPYEQYF
TRBD1	TRBV10-3	TRBJ2-3	NA	TGTGCCATCAGTACCACGACAGGGGGGAACACAGATACGCAGTATTTT	CAISTTTGGNTDTQYF
NA	TRBV10-3	TRBJ2-7	few	TGTGCCATCAACCAACCGGCCTCCTACGAGCAGTACTTC	CAINQPASYEQYF
NA	TRBV4-3	TRBJ2-7	few	TGCGCCAGCAGCCAAGCTCAGACTTGGGAGCAGTACTTC	CASSQAQTWEQYF
NA	TRBV7-9	TRBJ2-7	NA	TGTGCCAGCAGCCCAACTGGGGGCTCCTACGAGCAATACTTC	CASSPTGGSYEQYF
NA	TRBV27	TRBJ2-7	NA	TGTGCCAGCAGTGGTGGGTTCTCCTACGAGCAGTACTTC	CASSGGFSYEQYF
NA	TRBV25-1	TRBJ1-1	few	TGTGCCAGCACCTCATACGGGAACACTGAAGCTTTCTTT	CASTSYGNTEAFF